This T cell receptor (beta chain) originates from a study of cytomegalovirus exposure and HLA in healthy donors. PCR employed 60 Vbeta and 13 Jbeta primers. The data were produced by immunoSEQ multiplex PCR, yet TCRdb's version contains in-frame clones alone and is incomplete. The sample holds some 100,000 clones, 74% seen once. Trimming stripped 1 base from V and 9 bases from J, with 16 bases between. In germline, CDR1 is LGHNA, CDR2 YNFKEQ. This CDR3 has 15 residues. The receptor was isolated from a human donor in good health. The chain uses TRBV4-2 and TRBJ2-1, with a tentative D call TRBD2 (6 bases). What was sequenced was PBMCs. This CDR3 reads CASSQVSAGLTEQFF. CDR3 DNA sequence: TGTGCCAGCAGCCAAGTTTCGGCGGGGCTAACTGAGCAGTTCTTC.